The entry below describes one T cell receptor beta chain. The specificity of this receptor is unknown. The record has no base qualities; no much larger clone is one base away. This record belongs to a study of T cell changes during pregnancy in multiple sclerosis (dated by TCRdb to between 2018 and 2020). Some background on the complete study: Changes in the T cell repertoire over the course of pregnancy were examined in this study in women with multiple sclerosis.

Counted from cysteine to phenylalanine, this CDR3 has 14 amino acids. Only CDR3 DNA is held: 42 bases, read in frame from base 1. Per the germline V gene (reference sequence), MNHNY is the CDR1 and SVGAGI is the CDR2. Deletion took 5 bases off V and 3 bases off J, with a span of 13 bases between the germline ends. The method was the immunoSEQ multiplex PCR assay. As stored in TCRdb, this immuneACCESS dataset retains in-frame rearrangements with V and J assigned. A fraction of the clones does not appear; measured against another copy, unresolved V genes explain less than half of the discrepancy, and the remainder lacks a known reason. The sample includes 45,000 to 55,000 clones, with nearly 95% observed a single time. The ten largest clones add up to around 0.89% of the sample.

The V and J genes are TRBV6-6 and TRBJ1-2; matching of 6 bases hints at TRBD1 as the D gene. This TCR was recovered from a female donor with multiple sclerosis, enrolled in a pregnancy study. The specimen was peripheral blood, collected after pregnancy. The CDR3 region has the sequence CASSARGSYYGYTF. The bases are TGTGCCAGCAGTGCCAGGGGCTCGTACTATGGCTACACCTTC.